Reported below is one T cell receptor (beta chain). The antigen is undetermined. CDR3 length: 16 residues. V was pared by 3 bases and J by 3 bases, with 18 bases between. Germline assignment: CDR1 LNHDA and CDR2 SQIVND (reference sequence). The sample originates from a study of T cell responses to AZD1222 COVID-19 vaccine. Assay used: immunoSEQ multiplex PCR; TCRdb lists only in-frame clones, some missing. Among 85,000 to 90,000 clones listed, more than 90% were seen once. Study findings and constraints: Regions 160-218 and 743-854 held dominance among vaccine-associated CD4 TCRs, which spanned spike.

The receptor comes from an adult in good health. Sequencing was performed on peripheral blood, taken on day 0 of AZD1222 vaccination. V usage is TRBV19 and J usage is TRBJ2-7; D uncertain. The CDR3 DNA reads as TGTGCCAGTAGTATTGACTCTGCCCAGCACCTCTACGAGCAGTACTTC. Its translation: CASSIDSAQHLYEQYF.